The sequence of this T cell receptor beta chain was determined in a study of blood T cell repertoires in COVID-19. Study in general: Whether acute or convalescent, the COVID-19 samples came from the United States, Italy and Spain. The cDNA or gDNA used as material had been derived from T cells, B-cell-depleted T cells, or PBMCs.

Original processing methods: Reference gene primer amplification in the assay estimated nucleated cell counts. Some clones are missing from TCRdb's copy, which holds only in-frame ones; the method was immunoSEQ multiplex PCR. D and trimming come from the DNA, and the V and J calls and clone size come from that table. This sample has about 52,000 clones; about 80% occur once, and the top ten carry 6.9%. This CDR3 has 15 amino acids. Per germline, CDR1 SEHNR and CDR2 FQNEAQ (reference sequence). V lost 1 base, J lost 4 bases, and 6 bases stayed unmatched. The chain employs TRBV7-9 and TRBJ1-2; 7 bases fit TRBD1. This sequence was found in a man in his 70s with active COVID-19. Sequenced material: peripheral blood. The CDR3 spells CASSLEGAGGYGYTF. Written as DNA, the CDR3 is TGTGCCAGCAGCTTAGAGGGCGCAGGGGGCTATGGCTACACCTTC.